This T cell receptor (beta chain) was sequenced in a study of cytomegalovirus exposure and HLA in healthy donors (dated by TCRdb to 2016 to 2017). Background for the entire study: According to an earlier analysis of 587 of the donors, about 179 million T cells yielded approximately 120 million unique TCR beta sequences and roughly 280 Gb of sequence data. The study combined high-throughput TCR immunosequencing, statistical association of individual TCRs with disease status, and machine learning to predict cytomegalovirus infection status. Typing coverage varied by locus: roughly 620-640 donors for A, B, C, DRB1 and DQB1; about 520 for DQA1; some 610 for DPA1; roughly 470 for DPB1. An early release that covered roughly 600 HLA-typed donors contained about 300 gigabases of sequencing data and 75 million to 100 million unique TCR sequences. An earlier analysis of about 620 of the donors applied high-throughput TCR beta sequencing to assess whether each TCR beta V gene segment acted as functional or pseudogenic. Rather than drawing on any new phenotypic data, the later analysis identified candidate immune exposures from TCR beta sequences and the way those sequences occurred across donors. A separate validation cohort of approximately 120 different subjects was used in addition to the approximately 640-subject first cohort. The study used immunosequencing to profile the T cell repertoires of some 600 subjects and linked those repertoires to cytomegalovirus serostatus. HLA typing covered class I and class II loci at four-digit resolution. A later genetic analysis used genome-wide SNP genotypes for 398 of the 666 donors, treating that subset as a discovery cohort. All discovery cohort repertoires had been generated using a single sequencing platform. Among around 400 genotyped donors of the cohort, an average of about 220,000 unique TCR beta nucleotide sequences was sequenced per donor, of which about 18% were non-productive. Of the roughly 420 genotyped donors, 65% to 90% were placed in the genetic ancestry cluster associated with self-reported Caucasian donors. The study was designed to test whether signatures of past pathogen exposure could be identified by cataloging public T cell receptors. Roughly five DR-DQ haplotypes were handled as single units for association and clustering because linkage in the cohort was strong. Donor age, sex, ethnicity and CMV serostatus were compiled alongside the repertoire data. A later analysis re-analyzed previously published TCR beta repertoires from 650 to 800 donors and added high-resolution HLA genotyping to study TCR occurrence patterns. Here is what the overall study found, with its caveats: A further reported finding was that TCR beta sequences accurately predicted the HLA-A and HLA-B alleles for most subjects in the first cohort. Sequencing depth was assumed to be roughly uniform across donors in the presence/absence analyses, though that assumption may not hold. Around 16 rarely observed V segments, including chromosome 9 orphons, were excluded from the earlier analysis of a few hundred of the donors because counts were too low. A later analysis reported that several top co-occurrence clusters appeared linked to parvovirus B19, influenza, CMV and Epstein-Barr virus. In vitro tests confirmed that a few of the cytomegalovirus-associated TCR beta chains recognize cytomegalovirus antigens. In a later analysis, HLA-associated TCR beta chains showed more clonal expansion and lower generation probabilities than non-associated chains that were equally common. Most TCR sequences were seen in very few donors, while some public TCRs were found in many individuals. At a false discovery rate of 0.05, a later analysis linked roughly 17,000 TCR beta sequences to specific HLA alleles. In the study, 150 to 200 TCR beta chains were listed as associated with cytomegalovirus. An earlier analysis of around 540 of the donors showed that most TCR beta V segments appeared in productive rearrangements either about 90% or about 30% of the time, which broadly matched IMGT annotations. In a later analysis, most CMV-associated TCR beta chains were found to appear HLA-restricted, with HLA associations seemingly driven largely by CMV exposure. Cytomegalovirus status was reported to be diagnosed by the classifier with high specificity and sensitivity in both the original and validation cohorts. In a later analysis, the rate of TCR association differed among HLA loci, with DRB1 alleles having the most associated TCRs and HLA-C alleles having the fewest. Correlated functional status among segregating V segments might reflect linkage disequilibrium, but an unknown experimental factor could not be ruled out. In this cohort, only TCR beta chains were sequenced, and detectable features were limited by the absence of alpha or paired-chain data. The authors suggested that the approach could potentially be generalized to other disease states and immunological phenotypes. Because HLA typing was unavailable for some donors at each locus, only the typed subset was used in association tests. An association between a missense DCLRE1C variant and V-gene and J-gene trimming of TCR beta chains was found in a later genetic analysis and replicated in an independent cohort. Assigning TCR associations to individual alleles was difficult when HLA alleles, especially DR and DQ, strongly co-occurred. A later genetic analysis reported fewer N-insertions in productive TCRs among donors in an Asian-associated ancestry cluster than the roughly 700-donor mean. A cluster of highly shared sequence variants was judged likely to represent a technical artifact of the sequencing pipeline. CMV serostatus was the only immune exposure information available for the cohort.

Receptors were amplified or captured by the immunoSEQ multiplex PCR assay. For the multiplex PCR, a mixture combining 60 forward primers for TCR Vbeta segments and 13 reverse primers for TCR Jbeta segments was used. The CDR3 region of rearranged TCR beta genes was amplified from genomic DNA by a multiplex PCR assay. The amplified TCR beta libraries were sequenced on the Illumina HiSeq System as 87-base-pair reads. The paper's processing steps were these. In a later analysis, tens of millions of unique TCR beta chains were counted across the roughly 610 repertoires, and roughly 11 million of these chains were shared by at least two donors. Raw reads were error-corrected and collapsed into unique sequences by a nearest-neighbor algorithm in which closely related sequences were merged to remove PCR and sequencing errors. CDR3 sequences were aligned to IMGT reference sequences to assign V, D and J gene segments. For a sequence to be retained, a match of at least six nucleotides was required to both a V gene segment and a J gene segment. A rearrangement was called productive if the CDR3 had no stop codons and remained in frame with V and J, and every other rearrangement was called non-productive. Following IMGT convention, CDR3 was defined as the stretch from the second conserved V-encoded cysteine up to the conserved J-encoded phenylalanine. In an earlier analysis of approximately 590 of the donors, sequences lacking an unambiguous match to a single V gene segment were excluded. In an earlier analysis of more than 500 of the donors, a V segment was called functional when productive rearrangements were above 56.7%, and segregating when the standard deviation between donors exceeded 5%. A statistical classification framework was developed to diagnose cytomegalovirus status using the catalog of TCR beta chain sequences. In a later analysis, TCR nucleotide sequences were compared against IMGT/GENE-DB human TR gene sequences so that V and J genes could be assigned. Using the TCRdist pipeline, a later analysis assigned CDR3 sequences along with most-parsimonious VDJ recombination scenarios. In a later analysis, each TCR beta chain was defined by its CDR3 amino acid sequence together with its V-gene family, and reads without a unique V-gene family were excluded. In a later analysis, 450 to 600 highly shared, low-generation-probability nucleotide sequences were removed to address suspected cross-contamination and a sequencing artifact. In a later analysis, a clonal expansion index for each public chain was calculated from normalized within-repertoire ranks of inferred template counts. In a later analysis, generation probabilities were computed with a VDJ recombination model fitted to out-of-frame rearrangements, and the resulting probabilities were checked against IGoR. Hypergeometric tests were used in a later analysis to score TCR-TCR, TCR-HLA and TCR-CMV co-occurrence, with a repertoire-size bias correction applied to the TCR pairs. A later analysis estimated false discovery rates by permuting HLA or CMV assignments 20 times. In a later analysis, co-occurring TCRs were grouped using DBSCAN, with TCRdist sequence similarity added in when clustering inside HLA-allele-positive subsets. Co-occurrence clustering excluded repertoires with fewer than 30,000 or more than 120,000 public chains, plus five with anomalous nucleotide sharing. TCRdb retrieved this table from immuneACCESS and kept in-frame rearrangements only. Not all clones are present; in checked studies, unresolved V genes account for under half, and no reason is known for the remainder. The V and J calls and clone size are taken from that table; D and trimming were inferred from the DNA. This sample holds fewer than 250,000 clones; over 70% were observed only once. 0.71% of the sample is held by the ten biggest clonotypes.

About this clone: Its recognized antigen is unknown. No base quality information exists; no much larger clone differs at one position.

The cohort consisted of 650 to 700 healthy bone marrow donors. At the time of sampling, all cohort members were nominally healthy, though unrecorded immune exposures were likely present. The donor tested CMV seronegative and was one of the 352 seronegative cohort members. Each donor provided a peripheral blood sample, and peripheral blood mononuclear cells were used for TCR beta sequencing. The Qiagen DNeasy Blood Extraction Kit was used to extract genomic DNA from the blood cell samples. The source is a boy aged 2 to 10 in good health and CMV-seronegative. What was sequenced was PBMCs.

DNA sequence: TGCGCCAGCAGCCCCCGATATACTACCGGGACAGCAAACGAGCAGTACTTC. It specifies CASSPRYTTGTANEQYF. The V and J segments used are TRBV4-1 and TRBJ2-7; the central 7 bases match TRBD1. CDR1 and CDR2 are read off the germline V gene as MGHRA and YSYEKL. V is pruned by 4 bases and J by 5 bases, leaving 17 bases of the junction without a gene match. The CDR3 contains 17 residues, cysteine and phenylalanine counted. Solely the CDR3 DNA is kept, with 51 bases framed from the first base.